This TCR beta chain was profiled in a study of T cell responses to AZD1222 COVID-19 vaccine. TCRdb keeps only in-frame clones here, not all; method: immunoSEQ multiplex PCR. The sample yields about 140,000 clones, about 89% seen once. Notes on this clone: Its antigen is still unknown.

Overall study findings and caveats: The CD4 TCRs associated with vaccination extended across spike and predominated at 160-218 and 743-854.

The CDR3 sequence is 12 residues long. Trimming took 4 bases from V and 4 from J, leaving 8 bases between them. Germline CDR1 SQVTM, CDR2 ANQGSEA. Sequencing used peripheral blood, obtained on day 0 of AZD1222 vaccination. The chain joins TRBV29-1 to TRBJ1-3; no firm D call. This TCR was sampled from an adult in good health. This CDR3 reads CSVVSAGNTIYF. CDR3 DNA sequence: TGCAGCGTTGTCAGTGCAGGAAACACCATATATTTT.